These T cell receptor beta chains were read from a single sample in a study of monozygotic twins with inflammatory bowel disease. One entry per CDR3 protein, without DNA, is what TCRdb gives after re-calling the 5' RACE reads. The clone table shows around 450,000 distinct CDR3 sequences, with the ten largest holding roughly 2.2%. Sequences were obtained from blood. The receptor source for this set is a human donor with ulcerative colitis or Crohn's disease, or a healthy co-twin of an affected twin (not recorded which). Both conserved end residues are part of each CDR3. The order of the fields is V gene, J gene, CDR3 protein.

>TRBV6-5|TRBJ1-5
CASSYGPGQGPRTQHF
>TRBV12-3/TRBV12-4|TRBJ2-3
CASSSRLAEIDTQYF
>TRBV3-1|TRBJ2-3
CASSRRGQGVTDTQYF
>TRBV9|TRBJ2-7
CASNSWGDSEQYF
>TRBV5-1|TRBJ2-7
CAGSFEGDYEQYF
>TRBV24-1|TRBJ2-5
CATSEAGRETQYF
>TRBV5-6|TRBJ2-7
CASSPDSRNEQYF
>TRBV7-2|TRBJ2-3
CASSLEGPPTDTQYF
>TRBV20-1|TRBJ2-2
CSARDRVTGELFF
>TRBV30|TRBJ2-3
CAWEGVETDTQYF
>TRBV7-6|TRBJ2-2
CASSSPSGGGELFF
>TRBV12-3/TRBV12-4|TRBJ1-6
CASRGAGALHF
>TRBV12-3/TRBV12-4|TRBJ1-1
CASRRGRTNTEAFF
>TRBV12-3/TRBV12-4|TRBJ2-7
CASSGWGGAQDEQYF
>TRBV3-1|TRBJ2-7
CASSQSDRGREQYF
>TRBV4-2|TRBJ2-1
CASSRGLAGEVGTTRNEQFF
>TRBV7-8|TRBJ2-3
CASNSGGLADTQYF
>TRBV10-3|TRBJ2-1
CAIGRAGSYNEQFF
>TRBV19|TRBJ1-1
CASSAPGGNTEAFF
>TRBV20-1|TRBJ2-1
CSAERVAVSYNEQFF
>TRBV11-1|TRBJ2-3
CASSVGLAGGISTDTQYF
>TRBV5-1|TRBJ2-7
CASSRVAGGRPYEQYF
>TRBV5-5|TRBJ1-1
CAGSKGWADTEAFF
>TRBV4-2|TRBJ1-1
CASSPTTSMNTEAFF
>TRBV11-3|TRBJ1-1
CASSLSGTLNTEAFF
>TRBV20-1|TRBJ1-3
CSARQGNGNTIYF
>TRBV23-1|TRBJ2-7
CARRIRDTQKRYEQYF
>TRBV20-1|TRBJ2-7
CSAYLGDRGTYEQYF
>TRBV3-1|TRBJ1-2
CASSQRGARGYTF
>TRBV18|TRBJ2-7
CASSPPNAAYEQYF
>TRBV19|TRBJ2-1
CASSIDAGGTSYNEQFF
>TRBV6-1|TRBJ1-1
CASSRMMTENTEAFF
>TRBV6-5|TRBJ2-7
CASSFSTGEVVYEQYF
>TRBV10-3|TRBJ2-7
CAIRPDQGQGTYEQYF
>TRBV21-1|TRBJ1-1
CASSNLERSEAFF
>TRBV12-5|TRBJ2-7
CASGLIGTYEQYF
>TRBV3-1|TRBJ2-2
CASSQGSGKATGELFF
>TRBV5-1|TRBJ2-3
CASSLEGGSGDTQYF
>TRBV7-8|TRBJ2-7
CASSLVSGGGREQYF
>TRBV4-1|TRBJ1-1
CASSQDRGPMEAFF
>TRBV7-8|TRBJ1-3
CASSPHRGGLGTASGNTIYF
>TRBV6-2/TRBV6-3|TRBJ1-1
CASTTELVTEAFF
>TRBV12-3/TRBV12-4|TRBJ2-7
CASSFLFRQGAGQYF
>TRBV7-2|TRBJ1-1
CASSYDITEAFF
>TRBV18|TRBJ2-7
CASSLRGDGEQYF
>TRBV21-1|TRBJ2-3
CASSKNPGTGRDTQYF
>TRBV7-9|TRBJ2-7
CASSSVYEQYF
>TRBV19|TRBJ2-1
CASSDDRVGPYNEQFF
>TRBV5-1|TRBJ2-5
CASRPTGAETQYF
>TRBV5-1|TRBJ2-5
CASSWDGNQETQYF
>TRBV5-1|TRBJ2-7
CASSHGLARNEQYF
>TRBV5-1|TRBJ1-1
CASSLERDTEAFF
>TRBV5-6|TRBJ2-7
CASTRGPAQDEQYF
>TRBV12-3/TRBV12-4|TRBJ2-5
CASTWGGQEAQYF
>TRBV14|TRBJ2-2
CASSHPPGSGELFF
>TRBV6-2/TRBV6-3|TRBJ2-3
CASRLAGKIDTQYF
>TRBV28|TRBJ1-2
CASVTGGAGALYGYTF
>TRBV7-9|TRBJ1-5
CASSTRGDQPQHF
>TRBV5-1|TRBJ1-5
CASSLDNPSNQPQHF